This T cell receptor (delta chain) was profiled in a study of γδ T cells in repeated Plasmodium falciparum infection. As for the study in general: Donors had four controlled P. falciparum NF54 infections over approximately 600 days. Sampling occurred at baseline, pre-infection for selected infections, and 21 days post-infection.

Comment on this clone: Antigen specificity is unknown. The amino acid sequence in TCRdb belongs to a much larger clone and departs from this DNA's translation at residue 5, likely a sequencing read error; the sequence shown is translated from the DNA.

Vgamma9/Vdelta2+ and Vdelta2-negative gammadelta T cells were flow-sorted from PBMC for bulk sequencing. TCRdb re-processed the multiplex PCR reads via CATT. The table records 90,000 or so delta-chain clones, 0.85% to 1% of them present only once. CDR1 GEAIGNYY and CDR2 EKD come from the germline V gene. After removal of 2 bases from V and 0 bases from J, the junction contained 23 bases not matched to a gene. The CDR3 is 22 amino acids. Study-wide results and caveats: Many TCRgamma sequences overlapped between individuals in stable Vgamma9/Vdelta2+ repertoires.

The sequence came from a pool of human donors (malaria-infected and uninfected, not separated). Sequencing input: gamma-delta T cells from blood. V and J are TRDV2 and TRDJ1; 10 nucleotides line up with TRDD3. The CDR3 spells CACDNGSLYRLGDLEYTDKLIF. In nucleotides, the CDR3 is TGTGCCTGTGACAACGGGAGTTTGTATCGACTGGGGGATTTGGAATACACCGATAAACTCATCTTT.